These T cell receptor beta chains were read from a single sample in a study of blood T cell repertoires in COVID-19. Measured with immunoSEQ multiplex PCR; TCRdb has only the in-frame clones, and not every one. The table lists about 170,000 clones, 85% to 90% of them singletons, with approximately 2.1% in the top ten. The sequenced sample was peripheral blood. All receptors derive from a middle-aged man who had recovered from COVID-19. CDR3s include the opening cysteine and the closing phenylalanine or tryptophan. Each record gives: clone size, D gene, V gene, J gene, CDR3 protein, CDR3 DNA. The D gene is left open where the match is weak. Not all rows give a size; the values are once, few, many and, for expanded clones, a class.

size: -; D: -; V: TRBV7-8; J: TRBJ2-3; CDR3: CASRLRPGWGDTDTQYF; DNA: TGTGCCAGCAGATTACGGCCGGGGTGGGGTGATACAGATACGCAGTATTTT
size: -; D: TRBD1; V: TRBV5-1; J: TRBJ2-3; CDR3: CASSLTRQGPDTQYF; DNA: TGCGCCAGCAGCTTGACGAGACAGGGTCCAGATACGCAGTATTTT
size: -; D: -; V: TRBV5-8; J: TRBJ1-1; CDR3: CASSLAKGRTEAFF; DNA: TGTGCCAGCAGCTTGGCCAAGGGGAGGACTGAAGCTTTCTTT
size: -; D: TRBD1; V: TRBV27; J: TRBJ2-7; CDR3: CASSRAGDRGWYEQYF; DNA: TGTGCCAGCAGTAGAGCCGGGGACAGGGGTTGGTACGAGCAGTACTTC
size: -; D: -; V: TRBV3-1/TRBV3-2; J: TRBJ2-3; CDR3: CASSQVGGTDTQYF; DNA: TGTGCCAGCAGCCAAGTAGGGGGCACAGATACGCAGTATTTT
size: -; D: -; V: TRBV27; J: TRBJ2-5; CDR3: CASSFRDTIQETQYF; DNA: TGTGCCAGCAGTTTCCGGGACACCATCCAAGAGACCCAGTACTTC
size: once; D: TRBD2; V: TRBV6-1; J: TRBJ2-1; CDR3: CASSPRGGANEQFF; DNA: TGTGCCAGCAGTCCACGGGGGGGCGCGAATGAGCAGTTCTTC
size: -; D: -; V: TRBV11-1; J: TRBJ2-1; CDR3: CASSLVRSSPLKFF; DNA: TGTGCCAGCAGCTTAGTCAGATCGTCCCCGTTAAAGTTCTTC
size: -; D: -; V: TRBV19; J: TRBJ2-7; CDR3: CASSISTGPPYEQYF; DNA: TGTGCCAGTAGTATTTCTACAGGGCCCCCCTACGAGCAGTACTTC
size: -; D: -; V: TRBV5-1; J: TRBJ1-2; CDR3: CASSLEGQINYGYTF; DNA: TGCGCCAGCAGCTTGGAGGGACAAATAAACTATGGCTACACCTTC
size: -; D: -; V: TRBV12-3/TRBV12-4; J: TRBJ2-1; CDR3: CASSIYNEQFF; DNA: TGTGCCAGCAGTATATACAATGAGCAGTTCTTC
size: few; D: -; V: TRBV6-2/TRBV6-3; J: TRBJ1-5; CDR3: CASSYSSASGNQPQHF; DNA: TGTGCCAGCAGTTACTCGAGCGCCTCAGGGAATCAGCCCCAGCATTTT
size: -; D: TRBD2; V: TRBV28; J: TRBJ2-2; CDR3: CASSFWGLAGGPGELFF; DNA: TGTGCCAGCAGTTTTTGGGGACTAGCGGGGGGGCCCGGGGAGCTGTTTTTT
size: -; D: TRBD2; V: TRBV6-2/TRBV6-3; J: TRBJ2-7; CDR3: CASSYLLKASKSGRGYEQYF; DNA: TGTGCCAGCAGTTACCTCCTCAAGGCATCGAAAAGCGGGAGAGGGTACGAGCAGTACTTC
size: -; D: -; V: TRBV19; J: TRBJ1-2; CDR3: CASSEQGTSLNYGYTF; DNA: TGTGCCAGTAGTGAGCAGGGGACCTCACTTAACTATGGCTACACCTTC
size: -; D: -; V: TRBV29-1; J: TRBJ2-5; CDR3: CSVEEWDKGTQYF; DNA: TGCAGCGTTGAAGAATGGGACAAGGGGACCCAGTACTTC
size: -; D: TRBD1; V: TRBV10-3; J: TRBJ1-1; CDR3: CAISWTGGAEAFF; DNA: TGTGCCATCAGCTGGACAGGGGGTGCTGAAGCTTTCTTT
size: once; D: -; V: TRBV12-3/TRBV12-4; J: TRBJ2-5; CDR3: CASTQGGSETQYF; DNA: TGTGCCAGCACCCAAGGGGGAAGTGAGACCCAGTACTTC
size: -; D: TRBD1; V: TRBV6-5; J: TRBJ2-7; CDR3: CASSLTGTGRNEQYF; DNA: TGTGCCAGCAGCCTAACCGGGACAGGGAGGAACGAGCAGTACTTC
size: -; D: -; V: TRBV9; J: TRBJ1-3; CDR3: CASSVDQGGNTIYF; DNA: TGTGCCAGCAGCGTAGATCAGGGGGGAAACACCATATATTTT
size: -; D: -; V: TRBV6-6; J: TRBJ2-5; CDR3: CASSLKGETQYF; DNA: TGTGCCAGCAGCCTTAAGGGGGAGACCCAGTACTTC
size: -; D: -; V: TRBV3-1/TRBV3-2; J: TRBJ2-3; CDR3: CASSRARSAGSTDTQYF; DNA: TGTGCCAGCAGCCGGGCTCGGTCCGCGGGGTCCACAGATACGCAGTATTTT
size: -; D: TRBD1; V: TRBV6-4; J: TRBJ1-2; CDR3: CASRKTGTYGYTF; DNA: TGTGCCAGCAGGAAGACAGGGACCTATGGCTACACCTTC
size: -; D: TRBD1; V: TRBV20-1; J: TRBJ1-2; CDR3: CSPGTAYGYTF; DNA: TGCAGTCCCGGGACAGCGTATGGCTACACCTTC
size: once; D: -; V: TRBV15; J: TRBJ2-6; CDR3: CATSRDIMESGANVLTF; DNA: TGTGCCACCAGCAGAGATATAATGGAGTCTGGGGCCAACGTCCTGACTTTC
size: -; D: -; V: TRBV19; J: TRBJ1-5; CDR3: CASINRGRESNQPQHF; DNA: TGTGCCAGTATAAATCGTGGACGGGAGAGCAATCAGCCCCAGCATTTT